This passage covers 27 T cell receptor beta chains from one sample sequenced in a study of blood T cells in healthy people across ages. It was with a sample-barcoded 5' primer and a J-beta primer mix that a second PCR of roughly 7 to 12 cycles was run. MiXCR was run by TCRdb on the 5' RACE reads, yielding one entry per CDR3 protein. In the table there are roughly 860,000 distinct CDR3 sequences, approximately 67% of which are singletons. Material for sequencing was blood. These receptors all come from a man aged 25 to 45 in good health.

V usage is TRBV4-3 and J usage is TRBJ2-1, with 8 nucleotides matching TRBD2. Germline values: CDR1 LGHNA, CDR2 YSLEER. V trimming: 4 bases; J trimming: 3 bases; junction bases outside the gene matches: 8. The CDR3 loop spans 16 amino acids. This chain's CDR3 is CASSPGGGLIYNEQFF. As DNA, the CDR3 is TGCGCCAGCAGCCCGGGAGGGGGACTGATCTACAATGAGCAGTTCTTC.

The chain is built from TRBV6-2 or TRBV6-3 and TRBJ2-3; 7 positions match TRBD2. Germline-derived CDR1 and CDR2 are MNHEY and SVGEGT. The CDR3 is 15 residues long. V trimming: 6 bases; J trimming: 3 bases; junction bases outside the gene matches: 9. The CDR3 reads CASSPGEGGTDTQYF. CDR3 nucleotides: TGTGCCAGCAGCCCCGGGGAGGGTGGAACAGATACGCAGTATTTT.

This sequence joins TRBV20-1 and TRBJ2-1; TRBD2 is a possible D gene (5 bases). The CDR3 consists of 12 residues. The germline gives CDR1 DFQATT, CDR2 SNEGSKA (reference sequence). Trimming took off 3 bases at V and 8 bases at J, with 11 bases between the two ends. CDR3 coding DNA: TGCAGTGCTAGCCCAGTCGGGGATGAGCAGTTCTTC. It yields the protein CSASPVGDEQFF.

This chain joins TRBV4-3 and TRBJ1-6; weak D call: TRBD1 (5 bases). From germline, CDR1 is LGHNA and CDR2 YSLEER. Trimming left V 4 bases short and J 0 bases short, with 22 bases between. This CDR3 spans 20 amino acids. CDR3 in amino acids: CASSPGVQGSPSSYNSPLHF. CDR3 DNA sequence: TGCGCCAGCAGCCCGGGGGTCCAGGGATCCCCTAGCTCCTATAATTCACCCCTCCACTTT.

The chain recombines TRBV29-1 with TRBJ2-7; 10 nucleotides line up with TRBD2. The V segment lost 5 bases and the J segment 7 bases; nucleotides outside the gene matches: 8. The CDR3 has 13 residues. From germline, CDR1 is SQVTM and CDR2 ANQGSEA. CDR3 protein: CSVLSGGAGEQYF. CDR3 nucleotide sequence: TGCAGCGTTCTGAGCGGGGGGGCGGGTGAGCAGTACTTC.

CDR3 nucleotide sequence: TGTGCCAGCAGCCAAGATCACGGGATGAACACTGAAGCTTTCTTT. As protein: CASSQDHGMNTEAFF. The chain combines TRBV3-1 with TRBJ1-1, with D unclear. The V end was cut by 0 bases, the J end by 0 bases, with 8 bases between. Germline V lookup: CDR1 LGHDT, CDR2 YNNKEL (reference sequence). The CDR3 spans 15 residues. Variable domain in full (rest from reference TRBV3-1 and TRBJ1-1): DTAVSQTPKYLVTQMGNDKSIKCEQNLGHDTMYWYKQDSKKFLKIMFSYNNKELIINETVPNRFSPKSPDKAHLNLHINSLELGDSAVYFCASSQDHGMNTEAFFGQGTRLTVV.

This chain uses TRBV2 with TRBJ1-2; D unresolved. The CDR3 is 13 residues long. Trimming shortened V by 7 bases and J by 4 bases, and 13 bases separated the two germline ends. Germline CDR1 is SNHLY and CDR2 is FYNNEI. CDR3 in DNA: TGTGCCAGCAAGGAACCTGACTCCTATGGCTACACCTTC. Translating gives CASKEPDSYGYTF.

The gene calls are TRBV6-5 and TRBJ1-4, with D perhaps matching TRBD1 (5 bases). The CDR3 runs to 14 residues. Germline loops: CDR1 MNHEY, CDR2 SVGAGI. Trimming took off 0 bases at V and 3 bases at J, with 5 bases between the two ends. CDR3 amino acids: CASSYSGANEKLFF. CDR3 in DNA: TGTGCCAGCAGTTACTCGGGGGCTAATGAAAAACTGTTTTTT.

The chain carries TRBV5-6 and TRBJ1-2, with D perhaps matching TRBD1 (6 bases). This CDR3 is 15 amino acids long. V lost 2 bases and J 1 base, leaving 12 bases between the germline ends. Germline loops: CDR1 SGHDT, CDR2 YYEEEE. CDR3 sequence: CASSLMTGGNYGYTF. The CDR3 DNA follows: TGTGCCAGCAGCTTAATGACAGGAGGTAACTATGGCTACACCTTC.

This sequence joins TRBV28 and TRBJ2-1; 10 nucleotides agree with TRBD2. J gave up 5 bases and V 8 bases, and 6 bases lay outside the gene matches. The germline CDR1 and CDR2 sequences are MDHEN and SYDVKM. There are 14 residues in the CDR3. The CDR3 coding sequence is TGTGCCAGCTATAGCGGGGGGATCCACAATGAGCAGTTCTTC. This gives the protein CASYSGGIHNEQFF.

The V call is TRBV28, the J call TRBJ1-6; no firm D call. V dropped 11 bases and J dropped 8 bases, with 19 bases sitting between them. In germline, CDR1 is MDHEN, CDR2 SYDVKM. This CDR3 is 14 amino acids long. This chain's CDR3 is CAVKQTVGDSPLHF. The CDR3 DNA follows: TGTGCCGTAAAACAGACGGTTGGGGATTCACCCCTCCACTTT.

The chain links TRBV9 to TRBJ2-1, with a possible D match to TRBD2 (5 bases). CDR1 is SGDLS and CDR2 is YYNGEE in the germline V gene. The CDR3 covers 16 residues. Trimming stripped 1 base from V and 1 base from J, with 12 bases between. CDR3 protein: CASSVFWEPSYNEQFF. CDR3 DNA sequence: TGTGCCAGCAGCGTATTCTGGGAGCCTTCCTACAATGAGCAGTTCTTC.

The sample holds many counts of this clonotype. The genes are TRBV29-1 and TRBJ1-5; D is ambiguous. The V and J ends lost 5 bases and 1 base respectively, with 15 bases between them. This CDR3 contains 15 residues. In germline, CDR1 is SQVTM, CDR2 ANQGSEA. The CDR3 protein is CSVREGSGSNQPQHF. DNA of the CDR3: TGCAGCGTTCGAGAGGGTAGTGGCAGCAATCAGCCCCAGCATTTT.

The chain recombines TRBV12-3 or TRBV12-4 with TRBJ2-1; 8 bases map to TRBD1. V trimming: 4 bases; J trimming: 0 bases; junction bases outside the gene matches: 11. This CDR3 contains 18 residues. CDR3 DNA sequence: TGTGCCAGCAGTTCCAGGGGGCGCGGTACCCCCTCCTACAATGAGCAGTTCTTC. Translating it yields CASSSRGRGTPSYNEQFF.

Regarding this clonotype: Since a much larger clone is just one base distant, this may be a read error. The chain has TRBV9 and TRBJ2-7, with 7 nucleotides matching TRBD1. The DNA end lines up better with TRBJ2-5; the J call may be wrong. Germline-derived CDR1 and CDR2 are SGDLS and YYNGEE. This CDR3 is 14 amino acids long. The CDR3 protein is CASSVEGGEETQYF. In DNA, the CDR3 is TGTGCCAGCAGCGTAGAAGGGGGCGAAGAGACCCAGTACTTC.

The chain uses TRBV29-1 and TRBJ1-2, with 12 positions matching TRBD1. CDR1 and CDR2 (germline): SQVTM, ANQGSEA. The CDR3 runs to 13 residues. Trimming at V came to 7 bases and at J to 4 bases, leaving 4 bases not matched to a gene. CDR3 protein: CSGGTGGLYGYTF. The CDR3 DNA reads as TGCAGCGGCGGGACAGGGGGCCTCTATGGCTACACCTTC.

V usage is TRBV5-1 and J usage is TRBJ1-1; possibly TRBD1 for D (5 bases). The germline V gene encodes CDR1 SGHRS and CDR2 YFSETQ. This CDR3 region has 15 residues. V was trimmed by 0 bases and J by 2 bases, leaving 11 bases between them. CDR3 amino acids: CASSLVLGDNTEAFF. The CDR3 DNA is TGCGCCAGCAGCTTGGTATTGGGGGACAACACTGAAGCTTTCTTT.

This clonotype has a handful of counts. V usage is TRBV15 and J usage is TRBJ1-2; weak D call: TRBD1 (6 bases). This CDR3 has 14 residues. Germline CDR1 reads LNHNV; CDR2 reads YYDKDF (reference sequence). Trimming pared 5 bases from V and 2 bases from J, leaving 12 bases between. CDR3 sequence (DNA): TGTGCCACCAGCGGGGGACACCTGAACTATGGCTACACCTTC. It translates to CATSGGHLNYGYTF.

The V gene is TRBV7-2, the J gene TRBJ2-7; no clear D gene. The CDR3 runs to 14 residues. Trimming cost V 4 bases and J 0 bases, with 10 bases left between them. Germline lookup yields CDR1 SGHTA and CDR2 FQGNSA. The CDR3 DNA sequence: TGTGCCAGCAGCTCTCGAGCGAGCTCCTACGAGCAGTACTTC. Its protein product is CASSSRASSYEQYF.

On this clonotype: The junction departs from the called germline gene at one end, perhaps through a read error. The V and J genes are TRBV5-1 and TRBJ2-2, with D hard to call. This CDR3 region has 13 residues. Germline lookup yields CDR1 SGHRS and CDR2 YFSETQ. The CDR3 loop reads CASSLEGSGELFF. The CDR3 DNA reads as TGTGCCAGCAGCTTGGAAGGATCCGGGGAGCTGTTTTTT.

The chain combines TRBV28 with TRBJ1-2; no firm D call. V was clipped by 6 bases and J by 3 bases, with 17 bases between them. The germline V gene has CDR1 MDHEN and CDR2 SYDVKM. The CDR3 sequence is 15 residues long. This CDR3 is CASRNGMAVDYGYTF. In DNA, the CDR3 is TGTGCCAGCAGGAACGGGATGGCCGTGGACTATGGCTACACCTTC.

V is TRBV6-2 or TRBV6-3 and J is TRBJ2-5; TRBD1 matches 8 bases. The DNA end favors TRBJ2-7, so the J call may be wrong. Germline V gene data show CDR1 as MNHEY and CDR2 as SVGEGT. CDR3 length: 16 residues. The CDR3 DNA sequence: TGTGCCAGCACCTCTTTGTCCCGGGACAGGATCAACGAGCAGTACTTC. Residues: CASTSLSRDRINEQYF.

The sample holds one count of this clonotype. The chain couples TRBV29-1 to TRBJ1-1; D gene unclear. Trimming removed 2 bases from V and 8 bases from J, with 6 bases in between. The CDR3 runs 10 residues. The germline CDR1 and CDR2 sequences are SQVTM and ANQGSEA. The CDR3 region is CSVETGEAFF. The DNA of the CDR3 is TGCAGCGTTGAAACGGGGGAAGCTTTCTTT.

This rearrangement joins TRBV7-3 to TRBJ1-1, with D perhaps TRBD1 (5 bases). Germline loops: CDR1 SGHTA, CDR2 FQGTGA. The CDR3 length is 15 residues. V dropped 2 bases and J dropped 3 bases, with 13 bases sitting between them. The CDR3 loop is CASSLSAMGDTEAFF. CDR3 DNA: TGTGCCAGCAGCTTATCGGCCATGGGGGACACTGAAGCTTTCTTT.

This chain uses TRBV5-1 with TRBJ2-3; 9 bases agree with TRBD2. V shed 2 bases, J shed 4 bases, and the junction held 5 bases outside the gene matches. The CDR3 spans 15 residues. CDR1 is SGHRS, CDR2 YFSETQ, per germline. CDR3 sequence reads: CASSFRGGASDTQYF. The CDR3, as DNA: TGCGCCAGCAGCTTCCGCGGGGGGGCCTCAGATACGCAGTATTTT.

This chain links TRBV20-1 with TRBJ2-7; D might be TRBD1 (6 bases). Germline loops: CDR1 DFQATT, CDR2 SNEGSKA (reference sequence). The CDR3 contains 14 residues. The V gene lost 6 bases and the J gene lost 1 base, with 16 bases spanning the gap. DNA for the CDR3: TGCAGTGCCAGGGGCAGCGTCTTTTCCTACGAGCAGTACTTC. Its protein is CSARGSVFSYEQYF.

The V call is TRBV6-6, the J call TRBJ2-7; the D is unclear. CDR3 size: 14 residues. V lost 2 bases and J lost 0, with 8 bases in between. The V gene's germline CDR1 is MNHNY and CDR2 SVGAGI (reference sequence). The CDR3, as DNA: TGTGCCAGCAGTTACGGGCAGCTCTCCTACGAGCAGTACTTC. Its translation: CASSYGQLSYEQYF.